These 28 T cell receptor beta chains were sequenced from one sample in a study of T cell repertoires in cytomegalovirus infection. MiXCR, applied by TCRdb to the reads, yields one record per CDR3 protein. Of approximately 190,000 distinct CDR3 sequences in the sample, 8.5% to 10% were seen once. Sequencing was performed on PBMCs. These receptors all come from a human donor in good health (CMV status not recorded). Some clones in this sample may be carry-over from other donors' samples.

This clonotype has ten or more counts. The rearrangement uses TRBV20-1 and TRBJ2-5, with TRBD2 identical over 7 bases. The CDR3 totals 14 residues. V lost 3 bases to trimming and J lost 3 bases; unmatched junction nucleotides: 7. Per germline, CDR1 DFQATT and CDR2 SNEGSKA (reference sequence). CDR3 nucleotide sequence: TGCAGTGCTAGTTCTTGGGGGAGGGAAGAGACCCAGTACTTC. It encodes CSASSWGREETQYF.

Relative to its sample, this clonotype is medium-sized. The gene calls are TRBV7-8 and TRBJ2-7, with 7 bases aligning to TRBD2. From germline, CDR1 is SGHVS and CDR2 FQNEAQ. This CDR3 contains 14 residues. Trimming took 4 bases from V and 4 from J; bases not matched to a gene: 7. This CDR3 is CASSSLGLGYEQYF. CDR3 DNA sequence: TGTGCCAGCAGCTCCTTAGGACTAGGGTACGAGCAGTACTTC.

This clonotype was counted a few times. The chain joins TRBV27 to TRBJ2-7; 7 bases are shared with TRBD1. The CDR3 is made up of 17 amino acids. Trimming at V came to 6 bases and at J to 0 bases, leaving 14 bases not matched to a gene. Germline V CDR1 and CDR2: MNHEY, SMNVEV (reference sequence). The CDR3 reads CASSSIGGGLSSYEQYF. The CDR3, as DNA: TGTGCCAGCAGCTCCATAGGGGGCGGACTGAGCTCCTACGAGCAGTACTTC.

This clonotype was detected a few times. This sequence joins TRBV6-2 or TRBV6-3 and TRBJ2-1; 7 nucleotides agree with TRBD2. V lost 6 bases to trimming and J lost 2 bases; unmatched junction nucleotides: 7. Germline CDR1 is MNHEY and CDR2 is SVGEGT. This CDR3 contains 15 residues. The CDR3 sequence: CASSSQGTTYNEQFF. CDR3 nucleotides: TGTGCCAGCAGCTCCCAAGGGACTACCTACAATGAGCAGTTCTTC.

A few counts support this clonotype. The genes are TRBV29-1 and TRBJ2-1; 10 positions match TRBD2. The CDR3 contains 14 residues. Germline CDR1 reads SQVTM; CDR2 reads ANQGSEA. After removal of 2 bases from V and 4 bases from J, the junction contained 2 bases not matched to a gene. The DNA of the CDR3 is TGCAGCGTTGAAACTAGCGGGACATACAATGAGCAGTTCTTC. This gives the protein CSVETSGTYNEQFF.

This clonotype was observed at least ten times. This sequence joins TRBV7-2 and TRBJ2-3; TRBD2 agrees at 11 bases. Germline V gene sequence: CDR1 SGHTA, CDR2 FQGNSA. CDR3 size: 14 residues. The J segment lost 5 bases and the V segment lost 3 bases, leaving 1 base of the junction unmatched. The CDR3 DNA sequence: TGTGCCAGCAGCTTTAGCGGGAGGGGAGATACGCAGTATTTT. Amino acids: CASSFSGRGDTQYF.

V and J are TRBV11-2 and TRBJ1-6, with 10 bases lining up with TRBD1. With 3 bases clipped from V and 11 bases from J, the junction kept 10 bases outside the gene matches. CDR1 SGHAT and CDR2 FQNNGV come from the germline V gene. There are 16 residues in the CDR3. The CDR3 coding sequence is TGTGCCAGCAGCTTCCCGACAGGGGGCTATAGGACACCCCTCCACTTT. Translation: CASSFPTGGYRTPLHF.

This clonotype was seen a few times. The rearrangement links TRBV7-9 to TRBJ1-2; 7 positions match TRBD1. J was trimmed by 2 bases and V by 5 bases; bases with no gene match: 8. The CDR3 has 15 amino acids. The V gene's germline CDR1 is SEHNR and CDR2 FQNEAQ (reference sequence). DNA of the CDR3: TGTGCCAGCAGCCAATCGGGACAGATAAACTATGGCTACACCTTC. Translating it yields CASSQSGQINYGYTF.

The sample holds many counts of this clonotype. This chain links TRBV7-3 with TRBJ2-1, with TRBD2 matching 9 bases. Trimming cost V 1 base and J 8 bases; bases outside gene matches: 3. This CDR3 comprises 14 residues. Germline CDR1 reads SGHTA; CDR2 reads FQGTGA. For the CDR3, the DNA is TGTGCCAGCAGCTTAAGCGGGGGGGGGCATGAGCAGTTCTTC. Translating gives CASSLSGGGHEQFF.

In its sample, this clonotype was seen many times. V and J are TRBV7-6 and TRBJ2-7; 10 nucleotides align to TRBD1. CDR1 is SGHVS and CDR2 is FNYEAQ in the germline V gene. The length of the CDR3 is 19 residues. J lost 3 bases, V lost 1 base, and 15 bases had no gene match. The CDR3 DNA follows: TGTGCCAGCAGCTTAGATGGGGATTTCCTGGGGACAGGGGTCTACGAGCAGTACTTC. It specifies CASSLDGDFLGTGVYEQYF. The whole variable domain, filled in from reference TRBV7-6 and TRBJ2-7, reads GAGVSQSPRYKVTKRGQDVALRCDPISGHVSLYWYRQALGQGPEFLTYFNYEAQQDKSGLPNDRFSAERPEGSISTLTIQRTEQRDSAMYRCASSLDGDFLGTGVYEQYFGPGTRLTVT.

This clonotype has only a few counts. This chain joins TRBV20-1 and TRBJ2-5; TRBD2 agrees at 10 bases. Looked up from germline, CDR1 is DFQATT and CDR2 is SNEGSKA (reference sequence). The V gene end was trimmed by 2 bases and the J gene end by 3 bases; junction bases not matched to a gene: 3. CDR3 length: 14 amino acids. CDR3 nucleotides: TGCAGTGCTAGAACTAGCGGGATCGAAGAGACCCAGTACTTC. This gives the protein CSARTSGIEETQYF.

A few counts support this clonotype. The gene calls are TRBV27 and TRBJ2-1, with D possibly being TRBD1 or TRBD2 (5 bases each). Looked up from germline, CDR1 is MNHEY and CDR2 is SMNVEV (reference sequence). V was trimmed by 5 bases and J by 8 bases, leaving 16 bases between them. The CDR3 consists of 14 residues. CDR3 in DNA: TGTGCCAGCAGTATACCGGGACGGACGTATGAGCAGTTCTTC. As protein: CASSIPGRTYEQFF.

J is TRBJ1-1 and V is TRBV5-5; TRBD1 might be the D (5 bases). Trimming took off 2 bases at V and 4 bases at J, with 12 bases between the two ends. This CDR3 spans 14 amino acids. CDR1 SGHKS and CDR2 YYEKEE come from the germline V gene (reference sequence). The DNA of the CDR3 is TGTGCCAGCAGCTTCGGGGGTGTAGGCACTGAAGCTTTCTTT. Encoded protein: CASSFGGVGTEAFF.

This clonotype showed up just a few times. One end of the junction is discordant with germline, which a read error may explain. V gene TRBV7-2 combines with J gene TRBJ2-7; 14 bases fit TRBD2. The CDR3 extends over 12 amino acids. Per the germline V gene, CDR1 is SGHTA and CDR2 is FQGNSA. The CDR3 DNA sequence: TGTGCCAGCAGCTTGGGACTAGCGGGAGTGAGCTTC. Translating gives CASSLGLAGVSF.

There are many counts of this clonotype. The chain combines TRBV28 with TRBJ1-1; 7 bases are shared with TRBD1. CDR3 size: 15 residues. The J segment lost 4 bases and the V segment lost 6 bases, leaving 11 bases of the junction unmatched. From germline, CDR1 is MDHEN and CDR2 SYDVKM. The CDR3 nucleotides are TGTGCCAGCAGCTTCCCCCCCACAGGGGCCACTGAAGCTTTCTTT. It translates to CASSFPPTGATEAFF.

Ten or more counts support this clonotype. This chain uses TRBV12-3 or TRBV12-4 with TRBJ2-2; a weak D match, TRBD1 (6 bases). V lost 3 bases and J 3 bases, leaving 8 bases between the germline ends. CDR3 length: 14 residues. This chain's CDR3 is CASSLGAHTGELFF. The CDR3 DNA reads TGTGCCAGCAGTTTGGGGGCGCACACCGGGGAGCTGTTTTTT.

This clonotype was observed many times. The genes are TRBV7-8 and TRBJ2-5, with a weak D call TRBD2 (6 bases). Germline V gives CDR1 SGHVS, CDR2 FQNEAQ. Trimming left V 5 bases short and J 1 base short, with 14 bases between. CDR3 size: 15 residues. The CDR3 loop is CASSVLRGGQETQYF. The CDR3 DNA follows: TGTGCCAGCAGCGTCCTCCGGGGAGGCCAAGAGACCCAGTACTTC.

This clonotype was counted only a few times. The chain carries TRBV28 and TRBJ2-7, with a weak D call TRBD2 (5 bases). Trimming pared 2 bases from V and 0 bases from J, leaving 14 bases between. In germline, CDR1 is MDHEN, CDR2 SYDVKM. The CDR3 is made up of 16 amino acids. The CDR3 region has the DNA TGTGCCAGCAGTTTAATCGGCGGGCTGGGCTCCTACGAGCAGTACTTC. Its protein product is CASSLIGGLGSYEQYF.

This clonotype was detected only once. The V gene is TRBV9, the J gene TRBJ2-2, with D hard to call. V lost 7 bases to trimming and J lost 2 bases, with 18 bases between them. The germline CDR1 and CDR2 sequences are SGDLS and YYNGEE. The CDR3 is 16 amino acids. DNA of the CDR3: TGTGCCAGCGCACCCTTTACGGCTTCTAACACCGGGGAGCTGTTTTTT. Amino acids: CASAPFTASNTGELFF.

The table lists this clonotype with many counts. The genes are TRBV19 and TRBJ2-2, with D unresolved. CDR1 is LNHDA and CDR2 is SQIVND in the germline V gene (reference sequence). Trimming cost V 3 bases and J 0 bases, with 11 bases left between them. CDR3 length: 16 amino acids. CDR3 DNA sequence: TGTGCCAGTAGTATTTTCATGGGCGCGAACACCGGGGAGCTGTTTTTT. It codes for CASSIFMGANTGELFF.

With respect to this clonotype: An end of the junction differs from the germline gene, which may be a read error. The V call is TRBV7-9, the J call TRBJ1-1; D is perhaps TRBD1 (5 bases). The CDR3 length is 11 residues. CDR1 and CDR2 (germline): SEHNR, FQNEAQ (reference sequence). The CDR3 protein is CASSVLQDISF. The CDR3 bases are TGTGCCAGCAGCGTCTTACAGGACATTAGTTTT.

This clonotype was seen ten or more times. V gene TRBV5-5 combines with J gene TRBJ2-3, with 10 bases that match TRBD2. Germline V gene lookup returns CDR1 SGHKS and CDR2 YYEKEE (reference sequence). This CDR3 is 18 amino acids long. V dropped 0 bases and J dropped 1; count of bases not matched to a gene: 8. The CDR3 DNA is TGTGCCAGCAGCTTGGTTCCTAGCGGGAGTACTGGCACAGATACGCAGTATTTT. Protein product: CASSLVPSGSTGTDTQYF.

The chain uses TRBV6-6 and TRBJ2-5; 13 nucleotides match TRBD2. CDR1 MNHNY and CDR2 SVGAGI come from the germline V gene (reference sequence). The CDR3 extends over 17 amino acids. With V trimmed by 2 bases and J by 3 bases, 6 bases remained unmatched. In nucleotides, the CDR3 is TGTGCCAGCAGTTACCCTGGACTAGCGGGGGCCAAAGAGACCCAGTACTTC. Translation gives CASSYPGLAGAKETQYF.

This clonotype was counted many times. The rearrangement uses TRBV28 and TRBJ1-1; 9 bases match TRBD1. From germline, CDR1 is MDHEN and CDR2 SYDVKM. CDR3 length equals 16 residues. The trim removed 3 bases at V and 4 bases at J, leaving 9 bases unmatched. CDR3 region: CASSFIRTGVVTEAFF. CDR3 DNA sequence: TGTGCCAGCAGTTTCATCAGGACAGGGGTTGTCACTGAAGCTTTCTTT.

This clonotype was found many times. V usage is TRBV7-2 and J usage is TRBJ2-7; D gene ambiguous. The germline V and J ends were trimmed by 0 bases and 1 base, with 7 bases remaining between them. The CDR3 is 14 residues long. CDR1 SGHTA and CDR2 FQGNSA come from the germline V gene. Here the CDR3 reads CASSLAQFSYEQYF. The CDR3 nucleotides are TGTGCCAGCAGCTTAGCACAGTTTTCCTACGAGCAGTACTTC. Full variable domain (remainder filled in from reference TRBV7-2 and TRBJ2-7): GAGVSQSPSNKVTEKGKDVELRCDPISGHTALYWYRQSLGQGLEFLIYFQGNSAPDKSGLPSDRFSAERTGGSVSTLTIQRTQQEDSAVYLCASSLAQFSYEQYFGPGTRLTVT.

This clonotype has ten or more counts. This chain connects TRBV7-6 to TRBJ2-1, with D possibly called TRBD1 or TRBD2 (5 bases each). CDR3 size: 17 residues. V shed 5 bases and J shed 1 base, with 18 bases lying between them. Per germline, CDR1 SGHVS and CDR2 FNYEAQ. The CDR3 DNA reads as TGTGCCAGCAGCCCCCGGCACGGGGCGTTTTCCTACAATGAGCAGTTCTTC. Encoded protein: CASSPRHGAFSYNEQFF.

This clonotype was counted ten times or more. V and J are TRBV5-6 and TRBJ1-5, with D perhaps matching TRBD1 (6 bases). Trimming stripped 2 bases from V and 2 bases from J, with 11 bases between. This CDR3 has 15 residues. Germline values: CDR1 SGHDT, CDR2 YYEEEE. The CDR3 DNA is TGTGCCAGCAGCTTATACGCAGGGGGCAATCAGCCCCAGCATTTT. Encoded protein: CASSLYAGGNQPQHF.

This rearrangement joins TRBV5-4 to TRBJ2-7; TRBD2 matches 10 bases. The junction had 10 bases not matched to a gene; V was cut back by 4 bases and J by 6 bases. The CDR3 spans 15 residues. Germline CDR1 SGHNT, CDR2 YYREEE (reference sequence). The chain's CDR3 is CASSRLSGGSGEQYF. CDR3 bases: TGTGCCAGCAGCCGGCTTAGCGGGGGGTCCGGCGAGCAGTACTTC.